The 8 T cell receptor beta chains listed next were all sequenced from one sample in a study of memory CD4+ T cells and cytomegalovirus serostatus. The sort gate was single viable CD3+CD4+CD8-CD45RO+ cells for memory CD4+ T cells. The protocol was immunoSEQ multiplex PCR, while the TCRdb copy is restricted to in-frame clones and leaves out a portion. The repertoire consists of approximately 40,000 clones, with about three quarters occurring once and the leading ten covering less than 0.6%. The sequencing input was memory CD4+ T cells from blood. The receptors were gathered from an adult in good health and CMV-seronegative.

In this sample, this clone turned up a few times. The chain recombines TRBV5-6 with TRBJ1-3; maybe TRBD1 (5 bases). The CDR3 is 16 amino acids. CDR1 is SGHDT and CDR2 is YYEEEE in the germline V gene. V lost 0 bases and J 4 bases, leaving 14 bases between the germline ends. The CDR3 region has the DNA TGTGCCAGCAGCTTGGACCCAGGGTTAGGAGGAAACACCATATATTTT. Its protein product is CASSLDPGLGGNTIYF.

This rearrangement joins TRBV7-8 to TRBJ1-2, with TRBD1 identical over 8 bases. The CDR3 runs to 15 residues. Germline V gene sequence: CDR1 SGHVS, CDR2 FQNEAQ. Trimming cost V 1 base and J 6 bases; bases outside gene matches: 7. The CDR3, as DNA: TGTGCCAGCAGCTTAGGCCTCGACAGGGGAGATGGCTACACCTTC. It codes for CASSLGLDRGDGYTF.

The V and J genes are TRBV19 and TRBJ2-7, with 8 bases lining up with TRBD2. The length of the CDR3 is 15 residues. Trimming removed 3 bases from V and 1 base from J; junction bases left unmatched: 5. Germline CDR1 is LNHDA and CDR2 is SQIVND (reference sequence). CDR3 protein: CASSIGRGLSYEQYF. Written as DNA, the CDR3 is TGTGCCAGTAGTATCGGGAGGGGGTTATCCTACGAGCAGTACTTC.

This clone was counted a few times. The rearrangement uses TRBV28 and TRBJ2-3, with TRBD1 matching 8 bases. Germline CDR1 and CDR2: MDHEN and SYDVKM. The CDR3 is 15 amino acids. V was pared by 4 bases and J by 6 bases, with 9 bases of the junction left unmatched. CDR3 amino acids: CASSSPAGGKDTQYF. CDR3 bases: TGTGCCAGCAGTTCCCCCGCAGGGGGCAAGGATACGCAGTATTTT.

The J gene is TRBJ2-5, the V gene TRBV30; D gene ambiguous. V was trimmed by 2 bases and J by 5 bases, leaving 6 bases between them. Germline V gives CDR1 GTSNPN, CDR2 SVGIG (reference sequence). The CDR3 has 11 amino acids. The CDR3 here is CAWSPRETQYF. The CDR3 nucleotides are TGTGCCTGGAGTCCGAGGGAGACCCAGTACTTC. The full variable domain, in which reference TRBV30 and TRBJ2-5 provide the parts outside the CDR3, is SQTIHQWPATLVQPVGSPLSLECTVEGTSNPNLYWYRQAAGRGLQLLFYSVGIGQISSEVPQNLSASRPQDRQFILSSKKLLLSDSGFYLCAWSPRETQYFGPGTRLLVL.

The genes are TRBV6-5 and TRBJ2-1, with D perhaps matching TRBD1 (5 bases). CDR1 is MNHEY and CDR2 is SVGAGI in the germline V gene. Deletions cut 6 bases from V and 8 bases from J, with 17 bases between. The CDR3 sequence is 14 residues long. This CDR3 reads CASSPGHHGDEQFF. The CDR3 nucleotides are TGTGCCAGCAGCCCTGGACACCATGGGGATGAGCAGTTCTTC.

This clone was seen a handful of times. The rearrangement joins TRBV5-5 to TRBJ2-5; 11 nucleotides line up with TRBD1. The CDR3 is 16 amino acids. J gave up 4 bases and V 6 bases, and 11 bases lay outside the gene matches. Germline V gene sequence: CDR1 SGHKS, CDR2 YYEKEE (reference sequence). The CDR3 here is CASTLPRDRGVETQYF. CDR3 nucleotides: TGTGCCAGCACCCTACCCCGGGACAGGGGGGTAGAGACCCAGTACTTC.

The genes are TRBV29-1 and TRBJ2-2; 12 bases fit TRBD2. J lost 2 bases, V lost 5 bases, and 6 bases had no gene match. The CDR3 loop spans 16 amino acids. From germline, CDR1 is SQVTM and CDR2 ANQGSEA. The CDR3 coding sequence is TGCAGCGTTTCAGGGACTAGCGGGTCTAACACCGGGGAGCTGTTTTTT. The encoded protein is CSVSGTSGSNTGELFF.